The sequence of this TCR beta chain was determined in a study of cytomegalovirus exposure and HLA in healthy donors. About the study: In an early release, HLA-typed donors contributed some 80 million unique TCR sequences. Caucasian-associated ancestry cluster membership applied to approximately 80% of some 400 genotyped donors. The study, taken as a whole, reports: Specific recognition of CMV antigens was confirmed in vitro for a few chains (all CMV-associated). Later examination showed HLA-associated TCR beta chains had greater clonal expansion than equally common others.

Remarks on this clone: Its target is unknown.

It was with 60 Vbeta and 13 Jbeta primers that the PCR ran. Measured with immunoSEQ multiplex PCR; TCRdb has only the in-frame clones, and not every one. The sample shows 240,000 or so clones, over 70% of them seen only once. This receptor was obtained from a woman aged 55-70 years in good health and CMV-seropositive. Sequencing was performed on PBMCs.

The CDR3 nucleotides are TGCGCCAGCAGTGAGTCGTCCCGTGGCTACACCTTC. Translated: CASSESSRGYTF. The rearrangement joins TRBV10-2 to TRBJ1-2; D is uncertain. The V gene's germline CDR1 is WSHSY and CDR2 SAAADI. The V gene lost 0 bases and the J gene lost 7 bases, with 6 bases spanning the gap. This CDR3 contains 12 residues.